The sequence of this T cell receptor (beta chain) was determined in a study of post-analysis software for immune sequencing data. Study-wide points: There were five or six TRBV segments more frequent in patients than controls, and TRBV5-6, TRBV5-1 and TRBV20-1 were among them.

The TCR beta cDNA libraries contained unique molecular identifiers. TCRdb re-called the PCR reads through MiXCR, storing one row per CDR3 protein. The sample yields a few hundred thousand distinct CDR3 sequences, 30% to 45% seen once. Germline assignment: CDR1 MRHNA and CDR2 SNTAGT. The CDR3 loop spans 14 amino acids. V lost 4 bases and J 5 bases, leaving 14 bases between the germline ends. In this sample, this clonotype turned up a few times. Its antigen remains unidentified. The gene calls are TRBV6-4 and TRBJ2-5; the D is unclear. Sequencing was done on a sample of blood. This clonotype was sampled from a girl between 10 and 17 years old with multiple sclerosis. CDR3 protein: CASSGLWLRETQYF. DNA for the CDR3: TGTGCCAGCAGTGGTCTGTGGTTACGGGAGACCCAGTACTTC.